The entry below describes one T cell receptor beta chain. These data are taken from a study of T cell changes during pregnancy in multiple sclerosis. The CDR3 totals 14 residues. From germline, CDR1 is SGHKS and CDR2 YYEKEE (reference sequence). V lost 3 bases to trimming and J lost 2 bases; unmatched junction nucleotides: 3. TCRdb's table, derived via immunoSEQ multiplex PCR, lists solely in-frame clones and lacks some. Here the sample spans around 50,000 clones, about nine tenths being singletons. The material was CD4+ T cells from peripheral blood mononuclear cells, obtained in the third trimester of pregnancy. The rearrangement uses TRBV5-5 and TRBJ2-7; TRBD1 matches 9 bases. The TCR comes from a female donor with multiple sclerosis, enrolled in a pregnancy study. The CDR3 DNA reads TGTGCCAGCAGCTGGACAGGGGCTGCCTACGAGCAGTACTTC. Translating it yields CASSWTGAAYEQYF.